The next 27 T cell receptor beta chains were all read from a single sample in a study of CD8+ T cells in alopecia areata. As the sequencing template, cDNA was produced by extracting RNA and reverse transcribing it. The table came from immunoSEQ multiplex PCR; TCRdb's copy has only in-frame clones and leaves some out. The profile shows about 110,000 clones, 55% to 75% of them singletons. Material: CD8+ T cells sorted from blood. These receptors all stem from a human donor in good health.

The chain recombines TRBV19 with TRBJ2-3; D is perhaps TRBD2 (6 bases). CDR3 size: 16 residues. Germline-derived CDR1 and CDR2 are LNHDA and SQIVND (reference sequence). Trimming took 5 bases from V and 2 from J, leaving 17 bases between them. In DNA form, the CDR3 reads TGTGCCAGTAGTCGACTGCGGGATAGCGTCACAGATACGCAGTATTTT. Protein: CASSRLRDSVTDTQYF. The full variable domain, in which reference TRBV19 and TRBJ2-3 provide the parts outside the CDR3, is DGGITQSPKYLFRKEGQNVTLSCEQNLNHDAMYWYRQDPGQGLRLIYYSQIVNDFQKGDIAEGYSVSREKKESFPLTVTSAQKNPTAFYLCASSRLRDSVTDTQYFGPGTRLTVL.

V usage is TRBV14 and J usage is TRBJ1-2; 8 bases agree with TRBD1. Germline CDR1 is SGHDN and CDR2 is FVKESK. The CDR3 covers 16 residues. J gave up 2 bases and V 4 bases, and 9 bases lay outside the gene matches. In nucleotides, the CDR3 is TGTGCCAGCAGCCGATCACAGGGGGAAAAGAACTATGGCTACACCTTC. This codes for CASSRSQGEKNYGYTF.

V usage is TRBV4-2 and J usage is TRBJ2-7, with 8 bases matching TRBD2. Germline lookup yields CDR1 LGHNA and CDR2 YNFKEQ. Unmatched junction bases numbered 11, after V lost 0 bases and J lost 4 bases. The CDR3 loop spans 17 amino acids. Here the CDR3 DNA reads TGTGCCAGCAGCCAAGAAGCCGCGATAGCGGGATTTTACGAGCAGTACTTC. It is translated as CASSQEAAIAGFYEQYF.

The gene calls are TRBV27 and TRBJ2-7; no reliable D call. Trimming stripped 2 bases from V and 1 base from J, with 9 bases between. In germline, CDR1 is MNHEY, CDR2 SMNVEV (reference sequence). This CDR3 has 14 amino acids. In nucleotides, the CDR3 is TGTGCCAGCAGTTTAGGGGTAGGGTCCTACGAGCAGTACTTC. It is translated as CASSLGVGSYEQYF.

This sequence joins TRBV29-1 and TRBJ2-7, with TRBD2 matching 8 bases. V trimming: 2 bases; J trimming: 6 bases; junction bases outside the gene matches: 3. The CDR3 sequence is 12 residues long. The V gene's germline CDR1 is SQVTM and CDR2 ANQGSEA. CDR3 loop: CSVELAGVEQYF. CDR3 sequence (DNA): TGCAGCGTTGAACTAGCGGGCGTCGAGCAGTACTTC.

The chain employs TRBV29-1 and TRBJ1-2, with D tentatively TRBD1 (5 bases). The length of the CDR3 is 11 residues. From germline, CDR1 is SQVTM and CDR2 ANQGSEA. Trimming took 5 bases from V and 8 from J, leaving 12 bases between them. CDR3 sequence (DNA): TGCAGCGTTCGACCAGGGCGCGGCTACACCTTC. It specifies CSVRPGRGYTF.

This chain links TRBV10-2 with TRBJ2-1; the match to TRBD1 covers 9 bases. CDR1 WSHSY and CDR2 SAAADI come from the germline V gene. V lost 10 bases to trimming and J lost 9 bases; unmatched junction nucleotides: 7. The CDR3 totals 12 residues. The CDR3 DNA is TGCGCCACCGGGACAGGGTTGAGTGAGCAGTTCTTC. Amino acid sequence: CATGTGLSEQFF.

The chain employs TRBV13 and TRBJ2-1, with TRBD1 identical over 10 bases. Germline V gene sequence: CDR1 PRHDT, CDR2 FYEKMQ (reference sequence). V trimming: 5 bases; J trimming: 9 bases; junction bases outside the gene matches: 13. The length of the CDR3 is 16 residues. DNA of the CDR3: TGTGCCAGCAGCGCCGCCGGGACAGGGGTTCGAGGTGAGCAGTTCTTC. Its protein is CASSAAGTGVRGEQFF.

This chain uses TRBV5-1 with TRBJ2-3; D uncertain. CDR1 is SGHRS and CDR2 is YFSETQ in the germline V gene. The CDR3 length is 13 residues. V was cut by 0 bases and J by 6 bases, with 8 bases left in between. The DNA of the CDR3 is TGCGCCAGCAGCTTGGGGTCACCGGATACGCAGTATTTT. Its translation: CASSLGSPDTQYF.

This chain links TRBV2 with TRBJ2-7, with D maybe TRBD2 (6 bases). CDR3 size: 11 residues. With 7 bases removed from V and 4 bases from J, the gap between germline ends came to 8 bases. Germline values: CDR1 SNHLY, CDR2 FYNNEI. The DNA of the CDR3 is TGTGCCAGCACAGGGAGGTACGAGCAGTACTTC. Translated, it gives CASTGRYEQYF.

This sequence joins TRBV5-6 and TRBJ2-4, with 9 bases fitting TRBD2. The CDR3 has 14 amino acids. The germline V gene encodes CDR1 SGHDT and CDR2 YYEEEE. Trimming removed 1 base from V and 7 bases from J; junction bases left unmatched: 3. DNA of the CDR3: TGTGCCAGCAGCTTGACTAGCGGGTTCAACATTCAGTACTTC. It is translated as CASSLTSGFNIQYF.

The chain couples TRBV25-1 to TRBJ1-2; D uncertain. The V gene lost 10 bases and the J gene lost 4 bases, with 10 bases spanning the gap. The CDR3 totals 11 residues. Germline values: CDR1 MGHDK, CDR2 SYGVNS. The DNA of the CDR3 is TGTGCCACACAGCTTGGCTATGGCTACACCTTC. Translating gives CATQLGYGYTF.

The CDR3 DNA sequence: TGTGCCAGCAGTTTATTCCCCTGGAGGCACGAGCAGTACTTC. Protein product: CASSLFPWRHEQYF. This chain links TRBV27 with TRBJ2-7; D is perhaps TRBD2 (5 bases). The CDR3 contains 14 residues. V lost 1 base, J lost 5 bases, and 12 bases lay in between. Germline CDR1 MNHEY, CDR2 SMNVEV (reference sequence).

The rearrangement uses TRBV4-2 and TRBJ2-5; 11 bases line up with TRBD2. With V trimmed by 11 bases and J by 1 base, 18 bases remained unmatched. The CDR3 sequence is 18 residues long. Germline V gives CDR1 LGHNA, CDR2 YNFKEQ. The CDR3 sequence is CAPAALAGETDTQETQYF. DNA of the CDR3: TGTGCCCCGGCGGCACTAGCGGGGGAAACGGATACCCAAGAGACCCAGTACTTC.

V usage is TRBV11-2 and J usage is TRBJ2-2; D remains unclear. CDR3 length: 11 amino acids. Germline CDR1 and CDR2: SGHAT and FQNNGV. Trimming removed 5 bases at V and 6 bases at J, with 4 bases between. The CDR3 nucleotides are TGTGCCAGCAGCCCTTCCGGGGAGCTGTTTTTT. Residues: CASSPSGELFF. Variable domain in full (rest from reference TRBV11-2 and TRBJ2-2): EAGVAQSPRYKIIEKRQSVAFWCNPISGHATLYWYQQILGQGPKLLIQFQNNGVVDDSQLPKDRFSAERLKGVDSTLKIQPAKLEDSAVYLCASSPSGELFFGEGSRLTVL.

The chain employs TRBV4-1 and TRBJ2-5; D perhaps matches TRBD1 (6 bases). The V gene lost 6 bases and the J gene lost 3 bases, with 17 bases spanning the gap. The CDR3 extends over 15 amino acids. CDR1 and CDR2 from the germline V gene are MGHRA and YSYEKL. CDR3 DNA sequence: TGCGCCAGCAGACCGATATTACAGGGAGAAGAGACCCAGTACTTC. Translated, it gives CASRPILQGEETQYF.

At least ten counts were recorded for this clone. CDR3 residues: CASSSSGWEQYF. As DNA, the CDR3 is TGTGCCAGCAGTTCCTCGGGTTGGGAGCAGTACTTC. This rearrangement joins TRBV27 to TRBJ2-7; D unclear. Germline V lookup: CDR1 MNHEY, CDR2 SMNVEV (reference sequence). The V end was cut by 4 bases, the J end by 7 bases, with 11 bases between. CDR3 length equals 12 residues.

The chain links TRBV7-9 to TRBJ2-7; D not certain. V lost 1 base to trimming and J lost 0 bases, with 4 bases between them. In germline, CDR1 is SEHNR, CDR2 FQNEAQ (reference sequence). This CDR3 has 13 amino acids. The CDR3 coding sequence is TGTGCCAGCAGCTTAGGGGCCTCCTACGAGCAGTACTTC. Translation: CASSLGASYEQYF.

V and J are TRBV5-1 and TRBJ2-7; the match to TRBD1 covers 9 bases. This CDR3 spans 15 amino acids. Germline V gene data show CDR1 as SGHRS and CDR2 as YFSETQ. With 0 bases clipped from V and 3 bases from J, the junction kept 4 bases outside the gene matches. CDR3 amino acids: CASSLVGQGFYEQYF. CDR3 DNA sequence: TGCGCCAGCAGCTTGGTAGGACAGGGGTTCTACGAGCAGTACTTC.

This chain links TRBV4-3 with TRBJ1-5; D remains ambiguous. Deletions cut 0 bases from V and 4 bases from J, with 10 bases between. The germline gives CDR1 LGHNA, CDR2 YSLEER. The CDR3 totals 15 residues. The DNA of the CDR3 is TGCGCCAGCAGCCAAGATCTCACAACAAATCAGCCCCAGCATTTT. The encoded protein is CASSQDLTTNQPQHF.

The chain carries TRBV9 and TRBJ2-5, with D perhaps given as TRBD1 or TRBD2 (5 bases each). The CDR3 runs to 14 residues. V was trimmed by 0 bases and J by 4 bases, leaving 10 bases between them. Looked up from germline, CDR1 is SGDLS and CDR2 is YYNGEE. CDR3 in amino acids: CASSVGGLRETQYF. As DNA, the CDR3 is TGTGCCAGCAGCGTAGGGGGGTTGCGAGAGACCCAGTACTTC.

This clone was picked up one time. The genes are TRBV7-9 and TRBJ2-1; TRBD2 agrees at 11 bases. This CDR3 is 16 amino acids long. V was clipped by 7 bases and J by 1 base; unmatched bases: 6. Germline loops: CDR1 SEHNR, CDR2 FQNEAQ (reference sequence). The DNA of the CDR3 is TGTGCCAGCACCCTTAGCGGGGGGGCTTCCTACAATGAGCAGTTCTTC. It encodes CASTLSGGASYNEQFF.

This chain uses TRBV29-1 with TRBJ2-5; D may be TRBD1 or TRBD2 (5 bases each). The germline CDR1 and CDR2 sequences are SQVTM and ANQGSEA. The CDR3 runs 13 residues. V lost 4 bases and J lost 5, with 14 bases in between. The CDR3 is CSVGGLGVETQYF. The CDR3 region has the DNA TGCAGCGTTGGGGGCCTCGGGGTTGAGACCCAGTACTTC. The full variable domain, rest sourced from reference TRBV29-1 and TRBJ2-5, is SAVISQKPSRDICQRGTSLTIQCQVDSQVTMMFWYRQQPGQSLTLIATANQGSEATYESGFVIDKFPISRPNLTFSTLTVSNMSPEDSSIYLCSVGGLGVETQYFGPGTRLLVL.

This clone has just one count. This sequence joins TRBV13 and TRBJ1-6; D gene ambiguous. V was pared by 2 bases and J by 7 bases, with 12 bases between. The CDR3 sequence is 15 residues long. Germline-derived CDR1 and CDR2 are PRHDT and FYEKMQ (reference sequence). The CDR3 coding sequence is TGTGCCAGCAGCTTAATGAGAACCCTCAATTCACCCCTCCACTTT. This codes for CASSLMRTLNSPLHF. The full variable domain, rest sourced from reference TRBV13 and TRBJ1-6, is AAGVIQSPRHLIKEKRETATLKCYPIPRHDTVYWYQQGPGQDPQFLISFYEKMQSDKGSIPDRFSAQQFSDYHSELNMSSLELGDSALYFCASSLMRTLNSPLHFGNGTRLTVT.

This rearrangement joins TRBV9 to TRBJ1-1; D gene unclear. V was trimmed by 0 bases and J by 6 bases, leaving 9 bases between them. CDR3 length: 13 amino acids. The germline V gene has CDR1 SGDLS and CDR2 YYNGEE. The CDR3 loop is CASSVDDGPEAFF. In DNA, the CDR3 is TGTGCCAGCAGCGTAGACGATGGGCCTGAAGCTTTCTTT.

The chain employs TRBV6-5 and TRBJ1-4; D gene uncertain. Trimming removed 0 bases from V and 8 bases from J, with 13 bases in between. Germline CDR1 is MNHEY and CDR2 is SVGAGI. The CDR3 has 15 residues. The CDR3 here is CASSYSNLPGEKLFF. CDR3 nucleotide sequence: TGTGCCAGCAGTTACTCCAACCTGCCGGGGGAAAAACTGTTTTTT.

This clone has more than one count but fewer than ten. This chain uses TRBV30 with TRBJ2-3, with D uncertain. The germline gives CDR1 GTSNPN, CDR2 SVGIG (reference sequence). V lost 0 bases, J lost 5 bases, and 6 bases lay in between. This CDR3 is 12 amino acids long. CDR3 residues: CAWSVQGDTQYF. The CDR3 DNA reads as TGTGCCTGGAGTGTACAAGGAGATACGCAGTATTTT. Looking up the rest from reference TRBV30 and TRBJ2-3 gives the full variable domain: SQTIHQWPATLVQPVGSPLSLECTVEGTSNPNLYWYRQAAGRGLQLLFYSVGIGQISSEVPQNLSASRPQDRQFILSSKKLLLSDSGFYLCAWSVQGDTQYFGPGTRLTVL.